What follows are 12 T cell receptor beta chains derived from one specimen sequenced in a study of T cell responses to AZD1222 COVID-19 vaccine. Only in-frame clones appear in the TCRdb table, and some are missing; sequencing was by immunoSEQ multiplex PCR. This table has about 140,000 clones, roughly 89% appearing once. The source was peripheral blood, collected on day 0 of AZD1222 vaccination. The receptors come from an adult in good health.

The gene calls are TRBV30 and TRBJ2-5, with 14 bases lining up with TRBD2. V was pared by 5 bases and J by 4 bases, with 6 bases of the junction left unmatched. Germline CDR1 reads GTSNPN; CDR2 reads SVGIG (reference sequence). CDR3 length: 15 residues. The CDR3 protein is CAWGGTSGSRETQYF. The CDR3 DNA reads TGTGCCTGGGGGGGGACTAGCGGGAGCAGAGAGACCCAGTACTTC.

This chain links TRBV2 with TRBJ2-3; possible D gene TRBD1, 5 bases. Germline V CDR1 and CDR2: SNHLY, FYNNEI. CDR3 length equals 17 residues. Trimming took off 1 base at V and 0 bases at J, with 14 bases between the two ends. In DNA, the CDR3 is TGTGCCAGCAGTGAAGTGAAGGACAATTCTAGCACAGATACGCAGTATTTT. Encoded protein: CASSEVKDNSSTDTQYF.

The gene calls are TRBV7-9 and TRBJ2-1; TRBD1 is a possible D gene (6 bases). The CDR3 is 13 amino acids. Germline CDR1 SEHNR, CDR2 FQNEAQ (reference sequence). V was shortened by 8 bases and J by 9 bases, with 17 bases between the two germline ends. DNA of the CDR3: TGTGCCAGCGCTAATTCGCAGGGGACTGAGCAGTTCTTC. Translating it yields CASANSQGTEQFF.

The chain links TRBV5-1 to TRBJ2-1; D unresolved. The CDR3 spans 12 residues. Germline CDR1 and CDR2: SGHRS and YFSETQ. Trimming took 0 bases from V and 9 from J, leaving 7 bases between them. The CDR3 DNA is TGCGCCAGCAGCTTGGGGCATCTTGAGCAGTTCTTC. It codes for CASSLGHLEQFF.

Turning to this clone: One end of the junction does not line up with germline, which may come from a read error. This chain connects TRBV7-7 to TRBJ1-6, with D uncertain. The CDR3 extends over 11 amino acids. CDR1 and CDR2 (germline): SSHAT, FNYEAQ (reference sequence). The CDR3 DNA sequence: TGTGCTAGCAGCTCAAATTCACCCCTCCACTTT. It encodes CASSSNSPLHF.

This clone occurred once. The chain is built from TRBV5-5 and TRBJ1-1; D not resolved. CDR3 size: 17 residues. The germline gives CDR1 SGHKS, CDR2 YYEKEE (reference sequence). Trimming removed 1 base from V and 6 bases from J, with 22 bases in between. CDR3 in DNA: TGTGCCAGCAGCTTGTTTGGCGGTAGCGGCTATCTACCTGAAGCTTTCTTT. Protein product: CASSLFGGSGYLPEAFF.

The chain employs TRBV4-1 and TRBJ1-1; 7 nucleotides line up with TRBD1. Germline trimming cut 4 bases from V and 1 base from J; bases unmatched to any gene: 6. CDR3 length equals 15 residues. Germline lookup yields CDR1 MGHRA and CDR2 YSYEKL. CDR3 sequence: CASSLEGQSNTEAFF. For the CDR3, the DNA is TGCGCCAGCAGCCTCGAGGGACAGTCGAACACTGAAGCTTTCTTT.

The chain combines TRBV7-9 with TRBJ2-7; a possible D gene is TRBD1 (5 bases). The CDR3 has 15 residues. V dropped 4 bases and J dropped 0 bases, with 13 bases sitting between them. CDR1 SEHNR and CDR2 FQNEAQ come from the germline V gene (reference sequence). Written as DNA, the CDR3 is TGTGCCAGCAGCTACCCACAGGCACTCTCCTACGAGCAGTACTTC. Encoded protein: CASSYPQALSYEQYF.

The chain recombines TRBV11-2 with TRBJ2-7; the D is unclear. The germline V gene has CDR1 SGHAT and CDR2 FQNNGV. The CDR3 has 14 residues. Trimming stripped 1 base from V and 0 bases from J, with 7 bases between. The CDR3 region has the DNA TGTGCCAGCAGCTTAGCCACGCCCTCCTACGAGCAGTACTTC. Protein sequence: CASSLATPSYEQYF. The full variable domain, in which reference TRBV11-2 and TRBJ2-7 provide the parts outside the CDR3, is EAGVAQSPRYKIIEKRQSVAFWCNPISGHATLYWYQQILGQGPKLLIQFQNNGVVDDSQLPKDRFSAERLKGVDSTLKIQPAKLEDSAVYLCASSLATPSYEQYFGPGTRLTVT.

The chain employs TRBV4-2 and TRBJ1-5; D gene uncertain. The CDR3 covers 13 residues. Trimming pared 1 base from V and 10 bases from J, leaving 11 bases between. Germline V gene sequence: CDR1 LGHNA, CDR2 YNFKEQ. The DNA for the CDR3 is TGTGCCAGCAGCCAAGGGAACTCTCGTCCCCAGCATTTT. Its protein product is CASSQGNSRPQHF.

The chain combines TRBV25-1 with TRBJ1-5; D gene ambiguous. In germline, CDR1 is MGHDK, CDR2 SYGVNS. V was shortened by 3 bases and J by 7 bases, with 10 bases between the two germline ends. The CDR3 consists of 13 residues. CDR3 nucleotides: TGTGCCAGCAGTGATGGGGAAAGGCAGCCCCAGCATTTT. It codes for CASSDGERQPQHF.

CDR3 DNA: TGTGCCAGCAGTGTCGGGACAATAGGGGAGCTGTTTTTT. The encoded protein is CASSVGTIGELFF. The chain employs TRBV12-3 or TRBV12-4 and TRBJ2-2, with D possibly matching TRBD1 (6 bases). CDR3 length equals 13 residues. V was pared by 5 bases and J by 8 bases, with 12 bases between.